A selection of T cell receptor beta chains follows, all from one sample in a study of regulatory T cells in long-lasting Graves disease. TCRdb redid the calling of the multiplex PCR reads with MiXCR, one entry per CDR3 protein. This repertoire shows some 410,000 distinct CDR3 sequences, around 15% found once; its top ten account for about 10%. This same sample was also taken into another study, of T cells in Graves' hyperthyroidism and ophthalmopathy.

The sample was peripheral blood mononuclear cells (PBMCs), taken at new diagnosis, from a patient treated with antithyroid drugs. Receptors originate from a woman in her 30s with Graves disease. Each CDR3 is given with its conserved first and last residue. The order of the fields is V gene, D gene, J gene, clone size, CDR3 DNA, CDR3 protein. A D gene is named only where the DNA matches it firmly. Clone size is stated in some rows and not others, as once, few, many or a class when expanded.

TRBV20-1	-	TRBJ2-5	many	TGCAGTGCTAGAGGCGGGGGCGAGACCCAGTACTTC	CSARGGGETQYF
TRBV27	-	TRBJ2-1	few	TGTGCCAGCAGGTCTATCTTGAGCTCCTACAATGAGCAGTTCTTC	CASRSILSSYNEQFF
TRBV12-3/TRBV12-4	TRBD1	TRBJ1-2	many	TGTGCCACCATGGGGGGACAGGGAGATGGCTACACCTTC	CATMGGQGDGYTF
TRBV12-5	-	TRBJ1-1	few	TGTGCTAGTGGTTGGAATGAGGGTGAAGCTTTCTTT	CASGWNEGEAFF
TRBV30	TRBD2	TRBJ2-5	-	TGTGCCTGGAGCGGGGCGGCTAGCGGGAGAGGGACCCAGTACTTC	CAWSGAASGRGTQYF
TRBV7-9	-	TRBJ2-5	-	TGTGCCAGCAGCTTAGTAAGGCGGCAGACGCAAGAGACCCAGTACTTC	CASSLVRRQTQETQYF
TRBV4-2	TRBD2	TRBJ2-3	few	TGTGCCAGCAGCCAAGATGGGACTAGCGGTAGCACAGATACGCAGTATTTT	CASSQDGTSGSTDTQYF
TRBV6-1	-	TRBJ1-2	many	TGTGCCAGCTTAACTTCGGTGGACAGCCCCTATGGCTACACCTTC	CASLTSVDSPYGYTF
TRBV11-2	-	TRBJ2-1	many	TGTGCCAGCAGCTTTGCTAGGGTCAATGAGCAGTTCTTC	CASSFARVNEQFF
TRBV12-3/TRBV12-4	TRBD1	TRBJ2-7	few	TGTGCCAGCAGTTTTCTTGGACAGGGGTCCTACGAGCAGTACTTC	CASSFLGQGSYEQYF
TRBV18	-	TRBJ1-1	many	TGTGCCAGCTCGGAGGGCAAGAACACTGAAGCTTTCTTT	CASSEGKNTEAFF
TRBV9	-	TRBJ2-6	-	TGTGCCAGCAGCGGAACGGGACGGAGGTCCTCTGGGGCCAACGTCCTGACTTTC	CASSGTGRRSSGANVLTF
TRBV20-1	TRBD1	TRBJ2-7	many	TGCAGTGGAATTTGGACAGGGGCGAGAACCTACGAGCAGTACTTC	CSGIWTGARTYEQYF
TRBV27	TRBD1	TRBJ1-5	many	TGTGCCAGCAGTCCCGGGACAGGGGGCAAGCAGCCCCAGCATTTT	CASSPGTGGKQPQHF
TRBV7-3	TRBD2	TRBJ2-7	many	TGTGCCAGCAGCTTAACAGGGGTAGCGGGCTACGAGCAGTACTTC	CASSLTGVAGYEQYF
TRBV27	TRBD1	TRBJ2-3	many	TGTGCCAGCAGTTTAAAGGAGGGGGGACAGGTTAGCACAGATACGCAGTATTTT	CASSLKEGGQVSTDTQYF
TRBV28	-	TRBJ2-5	many	TGTGCCAGCGCCCCCGGAGGGGTCGAGACCCAGTACTTC	CASAPGGVETQYF
TRBV29-1	-	TRBJ1-2	many	TGCAGCGTTGAGCCACGGAGCTATGGCTACACCTTC	CSVEPRSYGYTF
TRBV19	TRBD1	TRBJ2-4	-	TGTGCCAGTAGTATGGACAGGGGGTCCCTAGCCAAAAACATTCAGTACTTC	CASSMDRGSLAKNIQYF
TRBV27	-	TRBJ2-5	-	TGTGCCAGCAGTTTATCTGGCAGGGAGTTGCAGACCCAGTACTTC	CASSLSGRELQTQYF
TRBV28	-	TRBJ1-5	many	TGTGCCAGCAGTTTTCCCGGACAGAGCAATCAGCCCCAGCATTTT	CASSFPGQSNQPQHF
TRBV20-1	TRBD1	TRBJ2-7	few	TGCAGTGCTACAAACCCGACAGGGGCAGGGTACGAGCAGTACTTC	CSATNPTGAGYEQYF
TRBV11-2	-	TRBJ2-5	many	TGTGCCAGCAGCCATGCTGGGACTCCAGAGACCCAGTACTTC	CASSHAGTPETQYF
TRBV28	TRBD1	TRBJ1-1	many	TGTGCCAGCAGTTTCGACAGGGGGCCGGCTGAAGCTTTCTTT	CASSFDRGPAEAFF
TRBV12-3/TRBV12-4	-	TRBJ2-5	-	TGTGCCAGCAGTCTACATCTAGCGATCCAAGAGACCCAGTACTTC	CASSLHLAIQETQYF
TRBV20-1	TRBD1	TRBJ2-1	many	TGCAGTGCGATACCCGGGACAGGGAAGTACAATGAGCAGTTCTTC	CSAIPGTGKYNEQFF
TRBV6-1	-	TRBJ2-7	many	TGTGCCAGCAGTGAAAGGAGTTGGGGGTTTTCGAGACCCTACGAGCAGTACTTC	CASSERSWGFSRPYEQYF
TRBV6-1	TRBD2	TRBJ2-7	many	TGTGCCAGCAGTCCCGGACTAGCGGGAGGAATGCGAGGCTCCGAGCAGTACTTC	CASSPGLAGGMRGSEQYF
TRBV20-1	-	TRBJ2-1	-	TGCAGTGCTAGATTGGGCGAATTCTACAATGAGCAGTTCTTC	CSARLGEFYNEQFF
TRBV20-1	-	TRBJ2-5	-	TGCAGTGCTAGAAGGGCGGGGATGGAAGAGACCCAGTACTTC	CSARRAGMEETQYF
TRBV28	-	TRBJ2-1	many	TGTGCCAGCAGGGATCGGGGTCTAGGGAGCTCCTACAATGAGCAGTTCTTC	CASRDRGLGSSYNEQFF
TRBV2	-	TRBJ1-4	many	TGTGCCAGCAAAGGAACAGGAGGAAAACTGTTTTTT	CASKGTGGKLFF
TRBV5-8	-	TRBJ1-1	-	TGTGCCAGCAGCTTTAGGGGGGCTCTCGACACTGAAGCTTTCTTT	CASSFRGALDTEAFF
TRBV12-5	-	TRBJ2-3	many	TGTGCTAGTGGTTCCCGGGTGGATACGCAGTATTTT	CASGSRVDTQYF
TRBV20-1	-	TRBJ1-3	few	TGCAGTGCTACCCAGGGACCTGGAAACACCATATATTTT	CSATQGPGNTIYF
TRBV12-5	-	TRBJ1-1	few	TGTGCTAGTCCGATGGGCTCCTGGAACACTGAAGCTTTCTTT	CASPMGSWNTEAFF
TRBV12-3/TRBV12-4	-	TRBJ2-2	many	TGTGCCAGCAGTTTCGTCACCGGGGAGCTGTTTTTT	CASSFVTGELFF
TRBV6-1	TRBD1	TRBJ2-1	many	TGTGCCAGCATCTGGGGACAGGCCAACAGTGAGCAGTTCTTC	CASIWGQANSEQFF
TRBV5-1	-	TRBJ2-7	few	TGCGCCAGCAGCTTGGAGCAGGCTTCCTACGAGCAGTACTTC	CASSLEQASYEQYF
TRBV12-3/TRBV12-4	TRBD2	TRBJ2-3	many	TGTGCCAGCAGTTTCCCGGCGGGAGGACTCACAGATACGCAGTATTTT	CASSFPAGGLTDTQYF
TRBV30	-	TRBJ2-7	few	TGTGCCTGGAGCCCTGACGGGTTCTACATGGAGGAGCAGTACTTC	CAWSPDGFYMEEQYF
TRBV12-3/TRBV12-4	-	TRBJ1-3	many	TGTGCCAGCAGTTTATTGGGACAACTCTCTGGAAACACCATATATTTT	CASSLLGQLSGNTIYF
TRBV2	-	TRBJ2-1	many	TGTGCCAGCGTTGGAGGGCGGGAACCATACAATGAGCAGTTCTTC	CASVGGREPYNEQFF
TRBV28	-	TRBJ2-7	many	TGTGCCAGCAGTTTATCCCCTGAGGGGGTAGGCTCCTACGAGCAGTACTTC	CASSLSPEGVGSYEQYF
TRBV4-1	-	TRBJ1-1	few	TGCGCCAGCAGCTCCAGCCTGGGGGTGAGAGGCACTGAAGCTTTCTTT	CASSSSLGVRGTEAFF
TRBV30	-	TRBJ2-7	many	TGTGCCTGGAGTGTAACACATTCCTACGAGCAGTACTTC	CAWSVTHSYEQYF
TRBV30	TRBD2	TRBJ2-5	many	TGTGCCTGGCAGGGACTAGCTACTCTCGAGACCCAGTACTTC	CAWQGLATLETQYF
TRBV2	-	TRBJ1-1	many	TGTGCCAGCAGTGCGTTACGGGGGAGAAACACTGAAGCTTTCTTT	CASSALRGRNTEAFF